This TCR beta chain was identified in a study of shared clonotypes between healthy human individuals (dated by TCRdb to the early 2020s). At the level of the whole study: Three men and two women, aged 18 to 49 years, made up the cohort. For each donor, three plates each were used for CD4 naive and CD4 memory, two plates were used for CD8 naive, and one plate was used for CD8 memory. To estimate repertoire size and how much clonotype sharing occurs between individuals, the study deeply sequenced the blood TCR repertoires of five healthy adults. Different laboratories and diverse techniques were used to prepare libraries and sequence TCR repertoires, to increase sequencing depth and limit assay-specific biases. Between about 0.9 and 8.9 billion PBMCs per donor were obtained by leukapheresis. On the study overall, not on this receptor specifically: Sampling was restricted to blood, and TCR repertoires in tissues likely differ from the TCR repertoires found in blood. Higher generation probabilities were observed for clonotypes shared by all four sorted-subset donors than for non-shared clonotypes. Estimated clonotype richness was generally larger for naive than for memory subsets. Even with the large sequencing depth, rarefaction of the sorted-subset datasets indicated that sequencing was incomplete. Because the study included a small number of donors, the genetic and exposure-history diversity represented was limited. When a handful of donors were compared, the shared fraction of clonotypes was around 5% for naive CD4, approximately 3.3% for naive CD8, about 2.5% for memory CD4, and 0.3% to 0.5% for memory CD8. Pairwise subsampling led to the expectation that sequencing depth would affect the degree of clonotype sharing among donors.

Donors were healthy HIV-negative adults with no recently reported acute infections or vaccinations. Every donor was a Caucasian adult living in Nashville, Tennessee, USA. CD4+ T cells were enriched by magnetic negative selection, after which naive cells were positively selected on CD45RA and the negative fraction was taken as the memory subset. Blood was collected by leukapheresis, and PBMCs were isolated by Ficoll-Histopaque density gradient centrifugation and then cryopreserved in liquid nitrogen vapor phase. Purity and quantity of every magnetically sorted T cell population were checked by analytical flow cytometry. Each sorted fraction had its genomic DNA isolated and then quantified by UV absorbance on a Nanodrop 2000c. Using the deep immunoSEQ assay, multiplex PCR amplified TCR CDR3 regions from genomic DNA. Genomic DNA extracted from each cell subset was distributed evenly over all wells of several immunoSEQ 96-well plates, and each plate served as one replicate. Each replicate PCR for sorted subsets received 150 to 250 ng genomic DNA, equal to about 30,000 T cell genomes. The purified libraries were quantified using a Qubit 3.0 fluorometer, sized with a Bioanalyzer 2100, and then quantified again using the KAPA Library Quantification kit. Every immunoSEQ 96-well plate was sequenced on a dedicated single-read 150-cycle Illumina NextSeq 550 flow cell. As for how the authors treated the data: Because only junctional sequences without quality scores were contained in the immunoSEQ output, filtering matching that applied to full-length reads could not be performed. To assign V/J genes and CDR3, sequences were annotated against IMGT germline references using PyIR, a Python wrapper for IgBLAST v1.9. Reads were filtered out if the reads had weak V/J assignments (E-value above 1e-6), no CDR3, stop codons, out-of-frame junctions, or ambiguous translated residues. V3J clonotypes were defined by identical inferred V gene, J gene, and CDR3 amino acid sequence. To compute the percentage overlap between repertoires, the number of shared unique clonotypes was divided by the size of the smaller repertoire. Three approaches were used to assess repertoire richness: RTK rarefaction, the Chao1 estimator, and Recon v2.1 estimates of unobserved clonotypes. For all TCRbeta clonotypes obtained by the gDNA method from a handful of donors, generation probabilities were computed with OLGA. This immuneACCESS table, as held by TCRdb, lists in-frame sequences with V and J called but not all clones. Of the missing ones, under half trace to an unresolved V gene in checked studies; the others have no known cause. The DNA was the basis for D and trimming; V, J and clone size are from that table. Across this sample there are some 2,000,000 clones, with around 95% seen only once. Roughly 0.13% of the sample goes to the ten largest clones.

CDR1 KGHSH and CDR2 LQKENI were looked up in the germline V gene. The CDR3 holds 16 amino acids from the cysteine to the phenylalanine. Left in the record is the CDR3 DNA by itself, 48 bases read in frame from the first base. After removal of 3 bases from V and 1 base from J, the junction retains 4 bases not matched to a gene. A remark on this clone: The antigen it binds to is not known. Base quality data are lacking; no much larger clone is found one base away. The identical CDR3 is also encoded by other nucleotide sequences in the sample.

Sequenced: naive CD4+ T cells sorted from blood. What this sample's cell subset or site label stands for: CD45RA+ positively selected. The chain is assembled from TRBV18 and TRBJ2-2, with 8 bases in between that match TRBD1. This receptor was taken from a man between 18 and 29 years old in good health. The CDR3 is CASSPQGALNTGELFF. The DNA sequence reads TGTGCCAGCTCACCCCAGGGGGCGCTGAACACCGGGGAGCTGTTTTTT.